This T cell receptor (beta chain) was obtained from a study of T cells in women clearing cervical HPV infection. On this clone itself: The read stops 3 residues short of the end of the CDR3; the missing end is completed from the germline J gene.

Assay: immunoSEQ multiplex PCR; the TCRdb copy retains only in-frame clones and omits some. This sample's clone table lists under 50,000 clones. The germline gives CDR1 DFQATT, CDR2 SNEGSKA (reference sequence). The CDR3 runs 15 residues. V shed 4 bases, J shed 4 bases, and the junction held 8 bases outside the gene matches. Sequenced sample: blood buffy coat. The chain has TRBV20-1 and TRBJ2-7; 12 bases agree with TRBD1. The sequence came from a woman aged 18 to 75 with a cervical HPV16 infection that either progressed to CIN3+ or cleared (not recorded which). This chain's CDR3 is CSAKSPGQGAYEQYF. The CDR3 DNA, read in part, is TGCAGTGCTAAGAGTCCGGGACAGGGGGCTTACGAG.